What follows describes a single T cell receptor (beta chain). Per the original methods: Using reference gene primer amplification, nucleated cell counts were estimated. TCRdb keeps only in-frame clones here, not all; method: immunoSEQ multiplex PCR. From that table come the V and J calls and clone size; the DNA was used to work out D and trimming. The data contain 100,000 to 110,000 clones, over 75% of them singletons. The data stem from a study of blood T cell repertoires in COVID-19. Background on the study: Some COVID-19 samples were acute and others convalescent; all came from the United States, Italy and Spain.

CDR1 and CDR2 (germline): SGHTA, FQGNSA. CDR3 length: 15 amino acids. The V and J ends lost 3 bases and 3 bases respectively, with 11 bases between them. The specimen was peripheral blood. This chain links TRBV7-2 with TRBJ2-2; D is perhaps TRBD2 (5 bases). The sequence was collected from a man younger than 45 in a cohort sampled during active COVID-19. This CDR3 is CASSFSRGDTGELFF. In nucleotides, the CDR3 is TGTGCCAGCAGCTTTAGCCGGGGAGACACCGGGGAGCTGTTTTTT.